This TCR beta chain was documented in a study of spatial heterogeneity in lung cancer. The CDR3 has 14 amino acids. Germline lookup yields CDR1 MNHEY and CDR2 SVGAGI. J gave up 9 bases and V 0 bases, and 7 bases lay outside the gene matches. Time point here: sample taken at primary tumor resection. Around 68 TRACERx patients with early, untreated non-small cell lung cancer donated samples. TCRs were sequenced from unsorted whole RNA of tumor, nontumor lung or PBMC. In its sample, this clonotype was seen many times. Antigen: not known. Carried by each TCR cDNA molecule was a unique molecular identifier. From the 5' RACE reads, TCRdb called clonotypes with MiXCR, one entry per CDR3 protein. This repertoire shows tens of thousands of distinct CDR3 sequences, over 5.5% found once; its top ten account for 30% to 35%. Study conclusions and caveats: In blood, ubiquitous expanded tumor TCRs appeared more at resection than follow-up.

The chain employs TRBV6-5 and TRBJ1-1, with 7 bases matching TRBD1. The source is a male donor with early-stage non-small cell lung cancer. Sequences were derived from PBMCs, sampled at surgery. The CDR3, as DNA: TGTGCCAGCAGTTACTCGAACAGGGGTCTTAAAGCTTTCTTT. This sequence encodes CASSYSNRGLKAFF.